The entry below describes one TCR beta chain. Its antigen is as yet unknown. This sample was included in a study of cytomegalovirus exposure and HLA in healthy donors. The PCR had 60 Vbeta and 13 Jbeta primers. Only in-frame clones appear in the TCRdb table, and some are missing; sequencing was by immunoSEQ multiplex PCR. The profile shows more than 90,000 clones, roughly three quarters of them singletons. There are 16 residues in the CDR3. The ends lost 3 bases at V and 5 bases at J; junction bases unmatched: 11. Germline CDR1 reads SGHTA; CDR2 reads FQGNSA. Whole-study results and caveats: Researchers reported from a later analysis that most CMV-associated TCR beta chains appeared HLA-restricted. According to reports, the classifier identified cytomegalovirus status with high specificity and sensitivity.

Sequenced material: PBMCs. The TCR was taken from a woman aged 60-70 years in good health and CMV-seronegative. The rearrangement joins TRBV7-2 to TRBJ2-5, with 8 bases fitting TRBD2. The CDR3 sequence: CASSLTASGRRETQYF. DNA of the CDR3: TGTGCCAGCAGCTTGACCGCTAGCGGGCGACGGGAGACCCAGTACTTC.